This TCR beta chain was sequenced for a study of PD-1 blockade in classical Hodgkin lymphoma. Germline loops: CDR1 LNHNV, CDR2 YYDKDF (reference sequence). The germline V and J ends were trimmed by 1 base and 4 bases, with 11 bases remaining between them. This CDR3 is built from 15 residues. The patients all showed relapse after autologous stem cell transplantation, while their brentuximab vedotin exposure varied. TCRdb's copy holds only in-frame clones and misses some; the assay was immunoSEQ multiplex PCR. The table includes tens of thousands of clones, approximately 92% detected once. The sequence was obtained from a human donor with classical Hodgkin lymphoma. This sample comprised peripheral blood mononuclear cells (PBMCs), obtained before the second cycle of nivolumab. V usage is TRBV15 and J usage is TRBJ2-1; D is uncertain. The chain's CDR3 is CATSRVGTSYNEQFF. The CDR3 nucleotides read TGTGCCACCAGCAGAGTGGGAACTTCTTACAATGAGCAGTTCTTC. The variable domain in full, with the rest retrieved from reference TRBV15 and TRBJ2-1, is DAMVIQNPRYQVTQFGKPVTLSCSQTLNHNVMYWYQQKSSQAPKLLFHYYDKDFNNEADTPDNFQSRRPNTSFCFLDIRSPGLGDTAMYLCATSRVGTSYNEQFFGPGTRLTVL.